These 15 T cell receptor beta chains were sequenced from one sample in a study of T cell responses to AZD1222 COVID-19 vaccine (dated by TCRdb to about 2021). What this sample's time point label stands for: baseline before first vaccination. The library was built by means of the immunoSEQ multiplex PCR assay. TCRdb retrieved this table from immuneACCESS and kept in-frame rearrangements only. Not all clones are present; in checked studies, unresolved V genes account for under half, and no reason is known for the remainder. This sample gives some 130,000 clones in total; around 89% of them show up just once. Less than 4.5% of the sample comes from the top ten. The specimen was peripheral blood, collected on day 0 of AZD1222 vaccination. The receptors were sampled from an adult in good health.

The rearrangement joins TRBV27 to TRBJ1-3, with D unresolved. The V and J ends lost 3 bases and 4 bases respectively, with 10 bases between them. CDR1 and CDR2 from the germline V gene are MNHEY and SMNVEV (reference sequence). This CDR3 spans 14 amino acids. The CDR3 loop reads CASSFAGWGNTIYF. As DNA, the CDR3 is TGTGCCAGCAGTTTTGCGGGGTGGGGAAACACCATATATTTT.

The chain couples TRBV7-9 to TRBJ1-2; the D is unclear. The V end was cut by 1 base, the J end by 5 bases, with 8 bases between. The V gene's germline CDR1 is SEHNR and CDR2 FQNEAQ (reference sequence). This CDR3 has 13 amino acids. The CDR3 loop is CASSLGGEYGYTF. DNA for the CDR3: TGTGCCAGCAGCTTAGGTGGAGAATATGGCTACACCTTC.

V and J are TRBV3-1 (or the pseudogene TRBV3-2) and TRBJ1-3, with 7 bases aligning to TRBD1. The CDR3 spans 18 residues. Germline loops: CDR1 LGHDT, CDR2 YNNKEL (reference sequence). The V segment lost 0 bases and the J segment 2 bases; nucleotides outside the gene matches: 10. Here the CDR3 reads CASSQDLWVGQAGNTIYF. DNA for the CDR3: TGTGCCAGCAGCCAAGATCTTTGGGTAGGACAGGCTGGAAACACCATATATTTT.

The CDR3 DNA follows: TGTGCCAGCAGCCAAGGTCGCCAGCAAGAGACCCAGTACTTC. This gives the protein CASSQGRQQETQYF. The chain is built from TRBV14 and TRBJ2-5; D remains unclear. Germline CDR1 is SGHDN and CDR2 is FVKESK. The CDR3 is 14 residues long. The V end lost 1 base, the J end lost 2 bases, and 8 bases lay between the germline ends.

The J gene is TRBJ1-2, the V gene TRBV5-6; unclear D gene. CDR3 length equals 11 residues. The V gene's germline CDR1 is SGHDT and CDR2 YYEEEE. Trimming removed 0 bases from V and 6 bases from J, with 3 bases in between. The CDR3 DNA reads TGTGCCAGCAGCTTGGCCGATGGCTACACCTTC. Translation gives CASSLADGYTF.

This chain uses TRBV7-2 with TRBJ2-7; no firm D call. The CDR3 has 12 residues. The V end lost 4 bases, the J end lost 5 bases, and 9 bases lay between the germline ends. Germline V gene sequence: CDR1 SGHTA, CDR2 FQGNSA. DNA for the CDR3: TGTGCCAGCAGCTCCTTAGTAAACGAGCAGTACTTC. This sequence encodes CASSSLVNEQYF. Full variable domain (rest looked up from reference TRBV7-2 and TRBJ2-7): GAGVSQSPSNKVTEKGKDVELRCDPISGHTALYWYRQSLGQGLEFLIYFQGNSAPDKSGLPSDRFSAERTGGSVSTLTIQRTQQEDSAVYLCASSSLVNEQYFGPGTRLTVT.

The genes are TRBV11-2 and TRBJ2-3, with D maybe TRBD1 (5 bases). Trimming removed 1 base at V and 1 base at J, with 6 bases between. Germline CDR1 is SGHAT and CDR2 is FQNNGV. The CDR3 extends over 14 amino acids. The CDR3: CASSLVGGTDTQYF. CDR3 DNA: TGTGCCAGCAGCTTAGTAGGGGGCACAGATACGCAGTATTTT. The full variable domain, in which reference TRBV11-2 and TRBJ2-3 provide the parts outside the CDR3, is EAGVAQSPRYKIIEKRQSVAFWCNPISGHATLYWYQQILGQGPKLLIQFQNNGVVDDSQLPKDRFSAERLKGVDSTLKIQPAKLEDSAVYLCASSLVGGTDTQYFGPGTRLTVL.

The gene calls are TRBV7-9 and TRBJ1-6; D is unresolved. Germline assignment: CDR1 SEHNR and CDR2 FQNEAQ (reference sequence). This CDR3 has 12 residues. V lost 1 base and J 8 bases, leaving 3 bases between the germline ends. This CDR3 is CASSLGDSPLHF. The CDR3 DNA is TGTGCCAGCAGCTTAGGGGATTCACCCCTCCACTTT. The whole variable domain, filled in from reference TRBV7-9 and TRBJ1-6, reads DTGVSQNPRHKITKRGQNVTFRCDPISEHNRLYWYRQTLGQGPEFLTYFQNEAQLEKSRLLSDRFSAERPKGSFSTLEIQRTEQGDSAMYLCASSLGDSPLHFGNGTRLTVT.

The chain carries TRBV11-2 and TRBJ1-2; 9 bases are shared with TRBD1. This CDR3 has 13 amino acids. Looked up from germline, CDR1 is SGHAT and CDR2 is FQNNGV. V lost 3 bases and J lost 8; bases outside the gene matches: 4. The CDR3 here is CASSFNRGPGYTF. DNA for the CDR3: TGTGCCAGCAGCTTCAACAGGGGGCCCGGCTACACCTTC. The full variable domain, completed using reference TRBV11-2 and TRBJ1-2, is EAGVAQSPRYKIIEKRQSVAFWCNPISGHATLYWYQQILGQGPKLLIQFQNNGVVDDSQLPKDRFSAERLKGVDSTLKIQPAKLEDSAVYLCASSFNRGPGYTFGSGTRLTVV.

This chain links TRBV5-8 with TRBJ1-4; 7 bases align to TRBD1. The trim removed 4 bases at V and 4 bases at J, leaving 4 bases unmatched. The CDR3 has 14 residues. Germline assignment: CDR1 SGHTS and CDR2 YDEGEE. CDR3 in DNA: TGTGCCAGCAGCCCGGGACAGCGTAATGAAAAACTGTTTTTT. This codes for CASSPGQRNEKLFF.

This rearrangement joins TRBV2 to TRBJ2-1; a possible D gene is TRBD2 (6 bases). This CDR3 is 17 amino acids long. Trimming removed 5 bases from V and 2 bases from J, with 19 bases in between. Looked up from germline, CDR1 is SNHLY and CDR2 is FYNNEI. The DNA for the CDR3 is TGTGCCAGCAGTCCCAGCGTAGGGACTTCCCCCTACAATGAGCAGTTCTTC. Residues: CASSPSVGTSPYNEQFF.

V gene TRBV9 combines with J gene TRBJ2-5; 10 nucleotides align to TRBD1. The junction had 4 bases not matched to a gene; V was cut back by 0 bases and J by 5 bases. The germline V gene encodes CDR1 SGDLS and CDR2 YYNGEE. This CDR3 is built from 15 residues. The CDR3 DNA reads TGTGCCAGCAGCGTAGAGGGACAGGGGCTGGAGACCCAGTACTTC. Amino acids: CASSVEGQGLETQYF.

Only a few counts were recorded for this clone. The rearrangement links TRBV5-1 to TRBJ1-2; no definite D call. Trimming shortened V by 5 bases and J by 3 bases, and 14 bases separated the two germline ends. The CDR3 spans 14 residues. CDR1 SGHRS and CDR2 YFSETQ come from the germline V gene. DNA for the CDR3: TGCGCCAGCAGTCCCACGGGCCCGGACTATGGCTACACCTTC. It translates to CASSPTGPDYGYTF.

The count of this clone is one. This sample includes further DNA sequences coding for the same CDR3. CDR3 in DNA: TGTGCCAGCAGCGTAGATACAGGCGGAAACACCATATATTTT. It encodes CASSVDTGGNTIYF. V is TRBV9 and J is TRBJ1-3; D may be TRBD1 (5 bases). The CDR3 extends over 14 amino acids. Trimming removed 0 bases at V and 4 bases at J, with 8 bases between. From germline, CDR1 is SGDLS and CDR2 YYNGEE.

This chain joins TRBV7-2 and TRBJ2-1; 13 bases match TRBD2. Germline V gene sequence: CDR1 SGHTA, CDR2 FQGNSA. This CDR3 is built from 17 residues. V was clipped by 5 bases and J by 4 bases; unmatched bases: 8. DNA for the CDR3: TGTGCCAGCAGCCCGACTAGCGGGGGGCCCCAGTACAATGAGCAGTTCTTC. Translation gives CASSPTSGGPQYNEQFF.